The entry below describes one TCR beta chain. As yet, its antigen is unknown. This record belongs to a study of T cells after yellow fever vaccination. TCRdb independently ran MiXCR on the 5' RACE reads; one entry per CDR3 protein. The data contain 500,000 to 650,000 distinct CDR3 sequences, about 14% of them singletons. The CDR3 runs to 14 residues. V was pared by 7 bases and J by 2 bases, with 14 bases between. The germline V gene has CDR1 KGHDR and CDR2 SFDVKD. Study results and limitations: Post-booster repertoires again held most primary-vaccination clones (about 95% CD4, roughly 90% CD8). Peaking faster, on day 5 versus 15, the secondary response was nonetheless weaker.

This TCR was sampled from a man aged 25 to 45 who received the YFV17D yellow fever vaccine. The genes are TRBV24-1 and TRBJ2-7; tentative D call: TRBD1 (5 bases). The specimen comprised PBMCs, sampled on the day of the yellow fever booster vaccination. CDR3 region: CATRPLWGPYEQYF. The CDR3 bases are TGTGCCACCAGACCCCTCTGGGGCCCCTACGAGCAGTACTTC.